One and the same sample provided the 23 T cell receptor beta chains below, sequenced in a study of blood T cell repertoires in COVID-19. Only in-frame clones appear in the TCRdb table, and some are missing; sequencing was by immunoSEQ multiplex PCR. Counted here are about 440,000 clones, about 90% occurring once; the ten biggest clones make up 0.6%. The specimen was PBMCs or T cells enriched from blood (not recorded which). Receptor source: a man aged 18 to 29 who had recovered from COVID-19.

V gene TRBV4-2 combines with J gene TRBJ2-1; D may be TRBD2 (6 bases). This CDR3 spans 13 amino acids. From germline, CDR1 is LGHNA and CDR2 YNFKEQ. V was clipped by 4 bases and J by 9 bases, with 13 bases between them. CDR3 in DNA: TGTGCCAGCAGCCCTCTAGCGTCTGTTGAGCAGTTCTTC. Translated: CASSPLASVEQFF.

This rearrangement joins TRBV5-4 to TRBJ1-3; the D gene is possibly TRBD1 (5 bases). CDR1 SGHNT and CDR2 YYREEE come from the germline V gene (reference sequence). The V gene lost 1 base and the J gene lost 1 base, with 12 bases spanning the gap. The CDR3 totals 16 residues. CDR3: CASSLSGGRSGNTIYF. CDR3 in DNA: TGTGCCAGCAGCTTGTCCGGGGGTAGGTCTGGAAACACCATATATTTT.

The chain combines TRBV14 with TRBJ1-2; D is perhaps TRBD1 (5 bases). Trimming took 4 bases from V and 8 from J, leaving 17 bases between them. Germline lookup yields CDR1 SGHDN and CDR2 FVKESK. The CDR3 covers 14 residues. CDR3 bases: TGTGCCAGCAGCCCCAATGGGAGGGGATACGGCTACACCTTC. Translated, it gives CASSPNGRGYGYTF.

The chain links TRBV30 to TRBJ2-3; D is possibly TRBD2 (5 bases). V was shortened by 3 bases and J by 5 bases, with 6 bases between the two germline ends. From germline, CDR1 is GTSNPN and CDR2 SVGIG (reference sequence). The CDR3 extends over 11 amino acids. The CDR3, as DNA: TGTGCCTGGAGCCGGGAAGATACGCAGTATTTT. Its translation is CAWSREDTQYF.

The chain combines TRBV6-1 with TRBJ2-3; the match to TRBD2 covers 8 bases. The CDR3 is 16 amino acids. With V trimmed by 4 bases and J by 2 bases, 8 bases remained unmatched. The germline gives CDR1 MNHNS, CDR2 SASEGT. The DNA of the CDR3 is TGTGCCAGCAGTGCTAGCGGGCGGTTATTCACAGATACGCAGTATTTT. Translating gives CASSASGRLFTDTQYF.

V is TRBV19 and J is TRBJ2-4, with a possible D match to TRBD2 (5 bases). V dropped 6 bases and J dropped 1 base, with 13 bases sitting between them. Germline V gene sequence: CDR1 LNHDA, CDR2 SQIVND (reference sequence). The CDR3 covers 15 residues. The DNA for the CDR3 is TGTGCCAGTAGCCCCCTCTCGGGGGCCAAAAACATTCAGTACTTC. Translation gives CASSPLSGAKNIQYF. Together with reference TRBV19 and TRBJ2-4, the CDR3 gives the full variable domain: DGGITQSPKYLFRKEGQNVTLSCEQNLNHDAMYWYRQDPGQGLRLIYYSQIVNDFQKGDIAEGYSVSREKKESFPLTVTSAQKNPTAFYLCASSPLSGAKNIQYFGAGTRLSVL.

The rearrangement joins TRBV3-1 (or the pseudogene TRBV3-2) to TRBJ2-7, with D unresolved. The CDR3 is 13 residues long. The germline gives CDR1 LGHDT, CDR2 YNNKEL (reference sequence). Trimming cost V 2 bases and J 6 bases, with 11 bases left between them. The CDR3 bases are TGTGCCAGCAGCCAATCCTCTATAAGCGAGCAGTACTTC. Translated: CASSQSSISEQYF.

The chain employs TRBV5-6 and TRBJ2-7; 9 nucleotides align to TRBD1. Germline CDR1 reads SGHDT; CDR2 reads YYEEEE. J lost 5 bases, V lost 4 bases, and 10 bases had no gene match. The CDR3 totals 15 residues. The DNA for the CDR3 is TGTGCCAGCAGCCCACAGGGGGCGCGTATTCACGAGCAGTACTTC. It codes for CASSPQGARIHEQYF. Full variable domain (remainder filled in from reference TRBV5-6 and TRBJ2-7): DAGVTQSPTHLIKTRGQQVTLRCSPKSGHDTVSWYQQALGQGPQFIFQYYEEEERQRGNFPDRFSGHQFPNYSSELNVNALLLGDSALYLCASSPQGARIHEQYFGPGTRLTVT.

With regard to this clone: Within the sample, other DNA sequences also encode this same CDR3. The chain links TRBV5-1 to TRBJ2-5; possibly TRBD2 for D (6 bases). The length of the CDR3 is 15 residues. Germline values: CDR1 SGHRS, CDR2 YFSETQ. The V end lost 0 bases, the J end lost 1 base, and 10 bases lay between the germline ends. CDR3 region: CASSLGPGLQETQYF. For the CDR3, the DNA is TGCGCCAGCAGCTTGGGACCGGGACTCCAAGAGACCCAGTACTTC.

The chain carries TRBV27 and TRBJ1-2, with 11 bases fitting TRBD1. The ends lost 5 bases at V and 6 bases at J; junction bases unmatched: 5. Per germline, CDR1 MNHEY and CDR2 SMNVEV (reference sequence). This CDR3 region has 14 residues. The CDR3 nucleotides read TGTGCCAGCAGTGCCGGACAGGGGGCGAATGGCTACACCTTC. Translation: CASSAGQGANGYTF.

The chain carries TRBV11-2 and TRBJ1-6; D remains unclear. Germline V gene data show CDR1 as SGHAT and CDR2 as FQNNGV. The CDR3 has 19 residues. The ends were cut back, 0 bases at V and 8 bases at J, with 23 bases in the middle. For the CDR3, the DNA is TGTGCCAGCAGCTTAGATCGTCCCGGCAAACAGTATATCCATTCACCCCTCCACTTT. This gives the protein CASSLDRPGKQYIHSPLHF. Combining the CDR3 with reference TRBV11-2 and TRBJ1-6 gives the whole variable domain EAGVAQSPRYKIIEKRQSVAFWCNPISGHATLYWYQQILGQGPKLLIQFQNNGVVDDSQLPKDRFSAERLKGVDSTLKIQPAKLEDSAVYLCASSLDRPGKQYIHSPLHFGNGTRLTVT.

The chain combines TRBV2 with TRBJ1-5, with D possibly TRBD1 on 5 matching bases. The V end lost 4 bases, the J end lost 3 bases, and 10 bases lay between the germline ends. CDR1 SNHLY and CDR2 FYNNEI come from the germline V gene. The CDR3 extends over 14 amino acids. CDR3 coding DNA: TGTGCCAGCAGTGCGACGGGGGACAATCAGCCCCAGCATTTT. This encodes CASSATGDNQPQHF.

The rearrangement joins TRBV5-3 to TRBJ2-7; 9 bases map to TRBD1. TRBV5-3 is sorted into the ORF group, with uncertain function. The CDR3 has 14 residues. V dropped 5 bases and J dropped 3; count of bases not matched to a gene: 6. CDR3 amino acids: CARRTGQGVYEQYF. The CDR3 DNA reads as TGTGCCAGAAGGACGGGACAGGGAGTCTACGAGCAGTACTTC.

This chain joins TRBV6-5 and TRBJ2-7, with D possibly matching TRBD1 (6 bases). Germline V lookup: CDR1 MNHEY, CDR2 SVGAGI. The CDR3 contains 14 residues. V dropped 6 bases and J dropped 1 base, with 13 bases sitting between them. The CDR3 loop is CASRPLQGSYEQYF. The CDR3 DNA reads TGTGCCAGCAGGCCATTACAGGGTTCCTACGAGCAGTACTTC.

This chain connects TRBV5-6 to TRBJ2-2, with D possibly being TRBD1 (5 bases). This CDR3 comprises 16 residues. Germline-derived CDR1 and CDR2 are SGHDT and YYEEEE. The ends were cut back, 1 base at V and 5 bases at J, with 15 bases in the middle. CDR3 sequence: CASSLYWGVSTGELFF. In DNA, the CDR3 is TGTGCCAGCAGCTTGTATTGGGGCGTTTCGACCGGGGAGCTGTTTTTT.

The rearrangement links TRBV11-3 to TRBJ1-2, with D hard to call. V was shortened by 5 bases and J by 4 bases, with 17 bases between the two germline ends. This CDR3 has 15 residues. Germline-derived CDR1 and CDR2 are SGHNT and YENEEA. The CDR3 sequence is CASSPGGAVPYGYTF. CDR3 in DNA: TGTGCCAGCAGCCCCGGAGGTGCGGTACCCTATGGCTACACCTTC. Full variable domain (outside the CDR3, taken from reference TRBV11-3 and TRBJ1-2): EAGVVQSPRYKIIEKKQPVAFWCNPISGHNTLYWYLQNLGQGPELLIRYENEEAVDDSQLPKDRFSAERLKGVDSTLKIQPAELGDSAVYLCASSPGGAVPYGYTFGSGTRLTVV.

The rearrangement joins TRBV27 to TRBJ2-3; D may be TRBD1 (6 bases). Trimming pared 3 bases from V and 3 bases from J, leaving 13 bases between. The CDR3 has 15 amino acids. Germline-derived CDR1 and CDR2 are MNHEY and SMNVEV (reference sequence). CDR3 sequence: CASSLGAGVTDTQYF. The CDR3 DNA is TGTGCCAGCAGTTTGGGGGCAGGGGTGACAGATACGCAGTATTTT.

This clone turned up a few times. The DNA for the CDR3 is TGTGCCAGTAGGGACAGTGCGAACACTGAAGCTTTCTTT. Its translation: CASRDSANTEAFF. The chain is built from TRBV19 and TRBJ1-1; weak D call: TRBD1 (6 bases). Germline assignment: CDR1 LNHDA and CDR2 SQIVND (reference sequence). The CDR3 is 13 amino acids. V lost 6 bases and J lost 1, with 9 bases in between.

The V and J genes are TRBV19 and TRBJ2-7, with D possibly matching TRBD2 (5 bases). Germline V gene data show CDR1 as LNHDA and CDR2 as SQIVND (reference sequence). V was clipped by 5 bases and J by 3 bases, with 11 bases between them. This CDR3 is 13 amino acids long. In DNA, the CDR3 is TGTGCCAGTAGTGAGGAGGTTCGCTACGAGCAGTACTTC. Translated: CASSEEVRYEQYF.

The CDR3 DNA reads as TGTGCCAGCAGCCCCCGGGCTAGCGGAAACACCGGGGAGCTGTTTTTT. It encodes CASSPRASGNTGELFF. The chain links TRBV9 to TRBJ2-2; 7 positions match TRBD2. Trimming at V came to 4 bases and at J to 2 bases, leaving 8 bases not matched to a gene. The CDR3 runs to 16 residues. Germline V lookup: CDR1 SGDLS, CDR2 YYNGEE.

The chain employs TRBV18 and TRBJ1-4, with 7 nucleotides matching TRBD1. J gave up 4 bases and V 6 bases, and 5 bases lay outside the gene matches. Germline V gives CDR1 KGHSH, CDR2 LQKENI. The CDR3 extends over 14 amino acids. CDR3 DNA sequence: TGTGCCAGCTCGCAAGGACAGGTTAATGAAAAACTGTTTTTT. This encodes CASSQGQVNEKLFF.

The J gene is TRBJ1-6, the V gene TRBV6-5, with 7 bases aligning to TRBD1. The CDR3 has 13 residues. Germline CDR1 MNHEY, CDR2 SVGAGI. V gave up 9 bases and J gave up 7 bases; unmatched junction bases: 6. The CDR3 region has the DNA TGTGCCAGTTCCAGGGGGACCAATTCACCCCTCCACTTT. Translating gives CASSRGTNSPLHF.

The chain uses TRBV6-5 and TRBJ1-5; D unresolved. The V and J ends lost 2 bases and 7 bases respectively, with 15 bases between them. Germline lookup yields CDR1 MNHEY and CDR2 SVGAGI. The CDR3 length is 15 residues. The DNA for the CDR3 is TGTGCCAGCAGTTACGGGCCTGGTCAGGAACAGCCCCAGCATTTT. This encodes CASSYGPGQEQPQHF.